This T cell receptor (beta chain) was obtained from a study of cytomegalovirus exposure and HLA in healthy donors. A multiplex PCR was run with 60 Vbeta primers and 13 Jbeta primers. Libraries were prepared by immunoSEQ multiplex PCR; TCRdb keeps only in-frame clonotypes and omits some of them. The sample has over 150,000 clones, around 72% seen once. Between the trimmed V and J ends, which lost 7 bases and 2 bases, there was a span of 12 bases. Germline loops: CDR1 MNHEY, CDR2 SVGAGI. This CDR3 is built from 13 residues. What was sequenced was PBMCs. The TCR originated in a young man in good health and CMV-seronegative. The chain carries TRBV6-5 and TRBJ2-7; perhaps TRBD1 as D (7 bases). CDR3 nucleotide sequence: TGTGCCAGCAAAGGCAGGGGGGCCTACGAGCAGTACTTC. Its translation is CASKGRGAYEQYF.